The source of this T cell receptor (beta chain) is a study of cytomegalovirus exposure and HLA in healthy donors. Study information: Out of about 179 million T cells, an earlier analysis found over 90 million unique TCR beta sequences in total.

Overall study results and limits: Exclusion applied to some V segments, including TRBV6-2 and TRBV6-3, as they were indistinguishable. Follow-up analysis later connected one missense variant in DCLRE1C with trimming of TCR beta V- and J-genes.

On this clone itself: Antigen specificity is unknown.

PCR was performed using 60 Vbeta and 13 Jbeta primers. Generated by immunoSEQ multiplex PCR, the TCRdb table keeps only in-frame clones and is missing some. The sample contains 50,000 to 70,000 clones, 60% to 65% of which appear only once. The length of the CDR3 is 12 residues. Trimming took 8 bases from V and 9 from J; bases not matched to a gene: 4. Per the germline V gene, CDR1 is MNHNS and CDR2 is SASEGT. J is TRBJ2-1 and V is TRBV6-1, with 10 bases matching TRBD2. This sequence originates from a young man in good health and CMV-seronegative. The specimen was PBMCs. This CDR3 is CASGQRGGEQFF. In nucleotides, the CDR3 is TGTGCCAGCGGCCAGCGGGGGGGTGAGCAGTTCTTC.